The T cell receptor (beta chain) under discussion was sequenced for a study of OX40 agonist ivuxolimab in advanced cancers. Study details: Among those enrolled, mean age was roughly 62 years (range about 23 to 79) and 70% to 85% were male.

This table comes from immunoSEQ multiplex PCR, and its TCRdb copy is limited to in-frame clones, with some not included. Of about 35,000 clones listed, 92% were seen once; the top ten hold roughly 34%. Autoimmune disease history or systemic immunosuppression barred patients. This specimen consisted of CD4+ or CD8+ T cells sorted from blood, obtained in a trial of the OX40 agonist ivuxolimab. This sequence originates from an adult with an advanced solid tumor such as melanoma, head and neck, liver or kidney cancer.

CDR3 amino acids: CASSLGSGTRVYNEQFF. In nucleotides, the CDR3 is TGTGCCAGCAGCTTAGGTTCTGGGACACGGGTCTACAATGAGCAGTTCTTC. The chain carries TRBV7-6 and TRBJ2-1, with a tentative D call TRBD1 (6 bases). The CDR3 consists of 17 residues. The germline V and J ends were trimmed by 1 base and 3 bases, with 16 bases remaining between them. Germline CDR1 is SGHVS and CDR2 is FNYEAQ.